The source of this T cell receptor beta chain is a study of cytomegalovirus exposure and HLA in healthy donors. Study summary: Earlier, some 200 million T cells were analyzed, and 90 million to 140 million unique TCR beta sequences were found among them. In an early release, HLA-typed donors contributed tens of millions of unique TCR sequences.

The CDR3 contains 14 residues. V shed 2 bases and J shed 6 bases, with 11 bases lying between them. The germline gives CDR1 SEHNR, CDR2 FQNEAQ (reference sequence). Notes on this clone: What it binds is not known.

Study findings and constraints: Later analysis identified a missense DCLRE1C variant that was linked to TCR beta V- and J-gene trimming. In the analysis, some V segments, TRBV6-2 and TRBV6-3 included, were excluded as indistinguishable.

PCR primers comprised 60 Vbeta and 13 Jbeta primers. The repertoire was sequenced with immunoSEQ multiplex PCR; TCRdb's copy has only in-frame clones and lacks some. The sample comprises about 120,000 clones, roughly 63% of which are singletons, and approximately 9.1% rests with the top ten. Sequenced material: PBMCs. The chain employs TRBV7-9 and TRBJ2-4; TRBD2 might be the D (5 bases). The TCR originated in a man aged 35 to 55 in good health and CMV-seropositive. In nucleotides, the CDR3 is TGTGCCAGCAGCTTAACTGGAGGTGGAAACATTCAGTACTTC. Its translation is CASSLTGGGNIQYF.